A selection of T cell receptor beta chains follows, all from one sample in a study of spatial heterogeneity in lung cancer. In TCRdb, the 5' RACE reads were re-called with MiXCR into one record per CDR3 protein. Of around 30,000 distinct CDR3 sequences in the sample, approximately 8.1% were seen once. Material: PBMCs, obtained at surgery. These receptors all stem from a female donor with early-stage non-small cell lung cancer. The CDR3 runs from the conserved cysteine through the conserved F or W. Fields, in order: clone size, J gene, V gene, D gene, CDR3 DNA, CDR3 protein. The D gene is left open where the match is weak. Clone sizes are given selectively: once, few, many, or a class where the clone is expanded.

>many|TRBJ2-1|TRBV20-1|NA
TGCAGTGCGCCGACAGTTAACCCTTACAATGAGCAGTTCTTC
CSAPTVNPYNEQFF
>NA|TRBJ2-3|TRBV6-2/TRBV6-3|NA
TGTGCCAGCAGTTACGTGGGAGGAGGCACAGATACGCAGTATTTT
CASSYVGGGTDTQYF
>few|TRBJ2-1|TRBV9|NA
TGTGCCAGCAGCGCTCCGGGCCTACCCTACAATGAGCAGTTCTTC
CASSAPGLPYNEQFF
>many|TRBJ2-2|TRBV5-8|TRBD1
TGTGCCAGCAGCGCGGGACAGGGGTTCACCGGGGAGCTGTTTTTT
CASSAGQGFTGELFF
>NA|TRBJ1-4|TRBV29-1|NA
TGCAGCGTTGTAGCAACTAATGAAAAACTGTTTTTT
CSVVATNEKLFF
>few|TRBJ1-5|TRBV28|TRBD1
TGTGCCAGCACCCTAGCAGGGGGCCTCAATCAGCCCCAGCATTTT
CASTLAGGLNQPQHF
>many|TRBJ2-7|TRBV7-2|TRBD2
TGTGCCAGCAGCCCACAGCGGGAAATCTACGAGCAGTACTTC
CASSPQREIYEQYF
>NA|TRBJ2-6|TRBV7-3|NA
TGTGCCAGCAGCTTATTCGGGGAATCCTCTGGGGCCAACGTCCTGACTTTC
CASSLFGESSGANVLTF
>NA|TRBJ1-2|TRBV9|TRBD1
TGTGCCAGCCTAGGACAGGGACATGGCTACACCTTC
CASLGQGHGYTF
>NA|TRBJ2-7|TRBV5-1|NA
TGCGCCAGCGGCTTAACAGGGTCCGAGACCCTGGGGGAGCAGTACTTC
CASGLTGSETLGEQYF
>many|TRBJ2-2|TRBV3-1|NA
TGTGCCAGCAGCCAAGAATGGGGCGGGGAGCTGTTTTTT
CASSQEWGGELFF
>NA|TRBJ1-6|TRBV2|TRBD1
TGTGCCAGCAGTGAAGCGCTCAGGGGGCGTTCACCCCTCCACTTT
CASSEALRGRSPLHF
>many|TRBJ2-5|TRBV7-8|TRBD2
TGTGCCAGCCCCATAGCGGGGCAAGAGACCCAGTACTTC
CASPIAGQETQYF
>many|TRBJ2-1|TRBV18|NA
TGTGCCAGCTCACCACCGCAGGTCAATGAGCAGTTCTTC
CASSPPQVNEQFF
>many|TRBJ2-1|TRBV3-1|TRBD2
TGTGCCAGCACTCGGTTAGCGGGAGGGCCTATTACGTCGCAGTTCTTC
CASTRLAGGPITSQFF
>many|TRBJ1-2|TRBV6-5|NA
TGTGCCAGCAGCCAGGGGTTCTATGGCTACACCTTC
CASSQGFYGYTF
>few|TRBJ2-3|TRBV24-1|TRBD1
TGTGCCACCAGTGAATGGACAGGGGGAGCAGATACGCAGTATTTT
CATSEWTGGADTQYF
>few|TRBJ1-2|TRBV19|NA
TGTGCCAGTAGTATAGACATTTCCTATGGCTACACCTTC
CASSIDISYGYTF
>many|TRBJ2-1|TRBV24-1|TRBD2
TGTGCCAACGGGACTAGCGGCTACAATGAGCAGTTCTTC
CANGTSGYNEQFF
>many|TRBJ2-7|TRBV5-1|TRBD2
TGCGCCAGCAGCTTGACTAGCGGGAGTTACGAGCAGTACTTC
CASSLTSGSYEQYF
>few|TRBJ2-2|TRBV7-9|TRBD1
TGTGCCAGCAGCCGGGACAGGGTTCGCACCGGGGAGCTGTTTTTT
CASSRDRVRTGELFF
>few|TRBJ2-3|TRBV7-8|NA
TGTGCCAGCAGCCGAAGAACAGATACGCAGTATTTT
CASSRRTDTQYF
>NA|TRBJ2-3|TRBV6-2/TRBV6-3|TRBD2
TGTGCCAGCAGTCTAACTAGCGGGACGGTCACAGATACGCAGTATTTT
CASSLTSGTVTDTQYF
>many|TRBJ2-1|TRBV5-1|TRBD2
TGCGCCAGCAGCTTGGCTAGCGGCTACAATGAGCAGTTCTTC
CASSLASGYNEQFF
>many|TRBJ1-5|TRBV2|TRBD1
TGTGCCAGCAGGGTTGGGACAGGGCTCTTCAATCAGCCCCAGCATTTT
CASRVGTGLFNQPQHF
>many|TRBJ1-4|TRBV5-4|NA
TGTGCCAGCAGCACAATGACACCGAATGAAAAACTGTTTTTT
CASSTMTPNEKLFF
>many|TRBJ2-7|TRBV20-1|NA
TGCAGTGCTAGGGAGGGCAGCACTACGGGCGAGCAGTACTTC
CSAREGSTTGEQYF
>NA|TRBJ2-3|TRBV29-1|NA
TGCAGCGTTGTTGGCGGGAAGGCCACAGATACGCAGTATTTT
CSVVGGKATDTQYF
>many|TRBJ1-2|TRBV6-6|NA
TGTGCCAGCAGCCCTTATCAGGGTTCGAATGGCTACACCTTC
CASSPYQGSNGYTF
>few|TRBJ1-5|TRBV24-1|NA
TGTGCCACCAGTGACAAGCGTCGGGTCGGTCAGCCCCAGCATTTT
CATSDKRRVGQPQHF